These T cell receptor beta chains were read from a single sample in a study of neurological immune-mediated disorders. TCRdb passed the 5' RACE reads through MiXCR, listing each CDR3 protein once. This table has 72,000 or so distinct CDR3 sequences, roughly 17% appearing once. The source material was PBMCs. The receptor source for this set is a woman between 40 and 55 years old in good health. The CDR3 runs from the conserved cysteine through the conserved F or W. The D gene is left open where the match is weak. Expanded clones are given a class, and other clones once, few, many or no size at all.

CDR3 protein | CDR3 DNA | J gene | clone size | V gene | D gene
CASSFSRDDGDAIYF | TGCGCCAGCAGCTTCTCCCGGGACGACGGAGATGCCATATATTTT | TRBJ1-3 | many | TRBV5-1 | -
CASSRETGGPDNEQFF | TGTGCCAGCAGCCGCGAAACCGGGGGGCCAGACAATGAGCAGTTCTTC | TRBJ2-1 | many | TRBV7-8 | -
CATSRGQGRQSDTQYF | TGTGCCACCAGCAGAGGTCAGGGACGCCAATCCGATACGCAGTATTTT | TRBJ2-3 | many | TRBV15 | -
CASSLQGWTEAFF | TGTGCCAGCAGCTTACAGGGTTGGACTGAAGCTTTCTTT | TRBJ1-1 | many | TRBV7-8 | -
CASSSDLFATQYF | TGTGCCAGCAGCTCGGACCTCTTCGCGACGCAGTATTTT | TRBJ2-3 | - | TRBV6-6 | -
CSVAHGLAGGGSTDTYYF | TGCAGCGTTGCCCACGGACTAGCGGGGGGGGGCAGCACAGATACGTATTATTTT | TRBJ2-3 | - | TRBV29-1 | TRBD2
CASSVAGMGKAFF | TGTGCCAGCAGCGTAGCCGGGATGGGAAAAGCTTTCTTT | TRBJ1-1 | - | TRBV9 | -
CASSQTLVQGGYGYTF | TGTGCCAGCAGCCAGACCTTAGTGCAGGGCGGCTATGGCTACACCTTC | TRBJ1-2 | many | TRBV7-2 | -
CATSDTGGAGETQYF | TGTGCCACCAGTGACACAGGGGGCGCGGGGGAGACCCAGTACTTC | TRBJ2-5 | - | TRBV24-1 | TRBD1
CASSLYQAGKETQYF | TGTGCCAGCAGTTTATACCAAGCGGGTAAAGAGACCCAGTACTTC | TRBJ2-5 | few | TRBV28 | -
CSAHTGGNEKLFF | TGCAGTGCCCATACAGGGGGCAATGAAAAACTGTTTTTT | TRBJ1-4 | many | TRBV20-1 | TRBD1
CASSYLRTGGSTEAFF | TGTGCCAGCAGTTACCTCCGGACAGGGGGAAGCACTGAAGCTTTCTTT | TRBJ1-1 | many | TRBV6-5 | TRBD1
CASTERARIPAGQAPSTYNEQFF | TGTGCCAGCACCGAGCGCGCAAGGATCCCGGCTGGACAGGCCCCCAGTACCTACAATGAGCAGTTCTTC | TRBJ2-1 | few | TRBV6-2/TRBV6-3 | TRBD1
CASSYSGSSYNEQFF | TGCGCCAGCAGCTATAGCGGGAGCTCCTACAATGAGCAGTTCTTC | TRBJ2-1 | - | TRBV5-1 | TRBD2
CASSLIGKTNQPQHF | TGTGCCAGCAGTTTAATCGGAAAGACCAATCAGCCCCAGCATTTT | TRBJ1-5 | many | TRBV27 | -
CASSYSNLAGGSDTQYF | TGTGCCAGCAGTTACTCGAATCTAGCGGGGGGATCAGATACGCAGTATTTT | TRBJ2-3 | many | TRBV6-5 | TRBD2
CASSEGQGRDTQYF | TGTGCCAGCAGTGAAGGACAGGGGAGGGATACGCAGTATTTT | TRBJ2-3 | many | TRBV6-1 | TRBD1
CASSRQGGGEAFF | TGTGCCAGCAGTAGACAGGGAGGTGGTGAAGCTTTCTTT | TRBJ1-1 | many | TRBV6-5 | TRBD1
CSARVWNGDRVSSGYTF | TGCAGTGCTAGAGTTTGGAATGGGGACAGGGTCTCATCTGGCTACACCTTC | TRBJ1-2 | many | TRBV20-1 | TRBD1
CSVERLGGELFF | TGCAGCGTTGAGCGACTGGGCGGGGAGCTGTTTTTT | TRBJ2-2 | - | TRBV29-1 | -
CASSWETGAENTEAFF | TGTGCCAGCAGTTGGGAGACAGGGGCAGAGAACACTGAAGCTTTCTTT | TRBJ1-1 | many | TRBV12-3/TRBV12-4 | TRBD1
CAISEERQETQYF | TGTGCCATCAGTGAAGAGCGGCAAGAGACCCAGTACTTC | TRBJ2-5 | many | TRBV10-3 | -
CSVLLRGVERKPFF | TGCAGCGTACTCTTACGCGGGGTGGAAAGAAAACCGTTCTTC | TRBJ2-1 | many | TRBV29-1 | -
CSVDGPPRYNEQFF | TGCAGCGTTGATGGACCCCCAAGGTACAATGAGCAGTTCTTC | TRBJ2-1 | few | TRBV29-1 | -
CASSDSSGLAGVNEQFF | TGTGCCAGCAGTGACTCCTCGGGACTAGCGGGGGTCAACGAGCAGTTCTTC | TRBJ2-1 | many | TRBV6-2/TRBV6-3 | TRBD2
CAWKGSPGELFF | TGTGCCTGGAAGGGCAGTCCCGGGGAGCTGTTTTTT | TRBJ2-2 | few | TRBV30 | -
CATSRQSGGEYNEQFF | TGTGCCACCAGCAGGCAGAGCGGGGGAGAATACAATGAGCAGTTCTTC | TRBJ2-1 | many | TRBV15 | TRBD2
CASSVGGSNQPQHF | TGTGCCAGCAGCGTGGGTGGGAGCAATCAGCCCCAGCATTTT | TRBJ1-5 | many | TRBV9 | -
CASSFTSGGTYNEQFF | TGTGCCAGCAGCTTCACTAGCGGGGGGACCTACAATGAGCAGTTCTTC | TRBJ2-1 | few | TRBV7-2 | TRBD2
CASSLGDPSYEQYF | TGTGCCAGCAGTTTAGGGGACCCAAGCTACGAGCAGTACTTC | TRBJ2-7 | many | TRBV12-3/TRBV12-4 | -
CASSLQGRNEQYF | TGCGCCAGCAGCTTGCAGGGGAGAAACGAGCAGTACTTC | TRBJ2-7 | - | TRBV5-1 | -
CASSDATNEKLFF | TGTGCCAGTTCAGATGCAACTAATGAAAAACTGTTTTTT | TRBJ1-4 | many | TRBV6-1 | -
CATSDTNTGELFF | TGTGCCACCAGTGATACGAACACCGGGGAGCTGTTTTTT | TRBJ2-2 | many | TRBV24-1 | -
CASSYGGASNQPQHF | TGTGCCAGCAGTTACGGGGGGGCCTCCAATCAGCCCCAGCATTTT | TRBJ1-5 | many | TRBV6-2/TRBV6-3 | -